The entry that follows covers one T cell receptor (beta chain) sequence. Antigen unknown. This sample is drawn from a study of T cell responses to AZD1222 COVID-19 vaccine. Study in general: Pooling was applied to second doses at about 4 or about 12 weeks.

Generated by immunoSEQ multiplex PCR, the TCRdb table keeps only in-frame clones and is missing some. The sample consists of fewer than 150,000 clones, around nine tenths of them appearing once. General observations from the study: Only a handful of people who got AZD1222 tested seropositive at baseline. White British ancestry dominated among donors, who included more females, and clonal diversity was possibly underestimated. There were repertoire samples only from the period after the peak T cell response.

The germline gives CDR1 SGHDT, CDR2 YYEEEE. V lost 0 bases and J lost 5, with 14 bases in between. This CDR3 contains 16 residues. The clonotype originates from an adult in good health. Sequences were derived from peripheral blood, sampled on day 0 of AZD1222 vaccination. The rearrangement links TRBV5-6 to TRBJ2-2; D remains ambiguous. This CDR3 is CASSLAWPSKTGELFF. CDR3 coding DNA: TGTGCCAGCAGCTTGGCTTGGCCCTCTAAGACCGGGGAGCTGTTTTTT. Using reference TRBV5-6 and TRBJ2-2 for the parts outside the CDR3, the full variable domain is DAGVTQSPTHLIKTRGQQVTLRCSPKSGHDTVSWYQQALGQGPQFIFQYYEEEERQRGNFPDRFSGHQFPNYSSELNVNALLLGDSALYLCASSLAWPSKTGELFFGEGSRLTVL.